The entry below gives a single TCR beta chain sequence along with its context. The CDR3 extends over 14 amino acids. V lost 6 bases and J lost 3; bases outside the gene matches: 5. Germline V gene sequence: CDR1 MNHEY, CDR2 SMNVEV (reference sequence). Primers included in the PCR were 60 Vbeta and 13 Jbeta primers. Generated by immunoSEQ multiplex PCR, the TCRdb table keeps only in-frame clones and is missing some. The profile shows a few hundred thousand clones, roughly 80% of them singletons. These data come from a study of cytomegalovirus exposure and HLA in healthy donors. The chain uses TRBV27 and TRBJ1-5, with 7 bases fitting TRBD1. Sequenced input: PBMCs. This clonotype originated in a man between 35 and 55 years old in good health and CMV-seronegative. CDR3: CASRTQGYNQPQHF. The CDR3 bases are TGTGCCAGCAGGACACAGGGGTACAATCAGCCCCAGCATTTT.